This entry is about one TCR beta chain. What this receptor recognizes is not known. One base away there is no much larger clone; base qualities are not given. The library was prepared using the immunoSEQ multiplex PCR assay. For the multiplex PCR, a mixture combining 60 forward primers for TCR Vbeta segments and 13 reverse primers for TCR Jbeta segments was used. The CDR3 region of rearranged TCR beta genes was amplified from genomic DNA by a multiplex PCR assay. Amplified TCR beta libraries were sequenced as 87-base-pair reads on the Illumina HiSeq System. The original methods were these. In a later analysis, roughly 80 million unique TCR beta chains were counted across the roughly 700 repertoires, and around 11 million of these chains were shared by at least two donors. Raw reads were error-corrected and collapsed into unique sequences by a nearest-neighbor algorithm in which closely related sequences were merged to remove PCR and sequencing errors. V, D and J gene segments were assigned by aligning CDR3 sequences to IMGT reference sequences. For a sequence to be retained, a match of at least six nucleotides was required to both a V gene segment and a J gene segment. A rearrangement counted as productive if the CDR3 had no stop codons and remained in frame with V and J, and every other rearrangement counted as non-productive. CDR3 was defined according to IMGT convention as the region running from the second conserved V-encoded cysteine to the conserved J-encoded phenylalanine. Sequences without an unambiguous match to a single V gene segment were excluded from the earlier analysis of over 500 of the donors. In an earlier analysis of more than 500 of the donors, a V segment was called functional when productive rearrangements were above 56.7%, and segregating when the standard deviation between donors exceeded 5%. A statistical classification framework was built for diagnosing cytomegalovirus status from the catalog of TCR beta chain sequences. In a later analysis, TCR nucleotide sequences were compared against IMGT/GENE-DB human TR gene sequences so that V and J genes could be assigned. Using the TCRdist pipeline, a later analysis assigned CDR3 sequences along with most-parsimonious VDJ recombination scenarios. In a later analysis, every TCR beta chain was defined by the combination of its CDR3 amino acid sequence and its V-gene family, and reads without a unique V-gene family were dropped. A later analysis removed several hundred highly shared, low-generation-probability nucleotide sequences to deal with suspected cross-contamination and a sequencing artifact. A later analysis calculated a clonal expansion index for each public chain from normalized within-repertoire ranks of inferred template counts. Generation probabilities in a later analysis came from a VDJ recombination model fitted to out-of-frame rearrangements, and those results were checked against IGoR. In a later analysis, hypergeometric tests were used to score TCR-TCR, TCR-HLA and TCR-CMV co-occurrence, with a repertoire-size bias correction applied to TCR pairs. A later analysis estimated false discovery rates by permuting HLA or CMV assignments 20 times. In a later analysis, co-occurring TCRs were grouped using DBSCAN, with TCRdist sequence similarity added in when clustering inside HLA-allele-positive subsets. For co-occurrence clustering, repertoires with fewer than 30,000 or more than 120,000 public chains were excluded, along with five or six repertoires with anomalous nucleotide sharing. Sourced from immuneACCESS, this table was stored by TCRdb with only in-frame sequences that have V and J called. A share of the clones is absent; for the studies checked, an unresolved V gene accounts for under half, and the remainder has no known explanation. Clonal size and the V and J genes are those of that table, whereas D and trimming came from the DNA. The sample data list fewer than 150,000 clones, and 60% to 85% of these were observed just once. The ten top clones hold 2.8% of the sample.

In total, roughly 670 healthy bone marrow donors made up the cohort. Cohort members were all nominally healthy when sampled, although unrecorded immune exposures were likely present. The donor tested CMV seronegative, placing the donor among the 350 or so seronegative members of the cohort. Each donor provided a peripheral blood sample, and peripheral blood mononuclear cells were used for TCR beta sequencing. Genomic DNA was extracted from the blood cell samples with the Qiagen DNeasy Blood Extraction Kit. This sample was taken from a study of cytomegalovirus exposure and HLA in healthy donors (TCRdb year 2017). For the wider study: An earlier analysis of 550 to 700 of the donors reported roughly 300 Gb of sequence data and approximately 110 million unique TCR beta sequences from 150 million to 200 million T cells. An early release covering roughly 640 HLA-typed donors comprised approximately 300 gigabases of sequencing data and 85 million or so unique TCR sequences. Of the roughly 400 genotyped donors, 81% were placed in the genetic ancestry cluster associated with self-reported Caucasian donors. The study was designed to test whether signatures of past pathogen exposure could be identified by cataloging public T cell receptors. The study used immunosequencing to profile the T cell repertoires of around 600 subjects and linked those repertoires to cytomegalovirus serostatus. Besides the first cohort of about 730 subjects, a separate validation cohort made up of 120 different subjects was used. The study combined high-throughput TCR immunosequencing, statistical association of individual TCRs with disease status, and machine learning to predict cytomegalovirus infection status. A later analysis re-analyzed previously published TCR beta repertoires from about 600 donors and added high-resolution HLA genotyping to study TCR occurrence patterns. Rather than drawing on any new phenotypic data, the later analysis identified candidate immune exposures from TCR beta sequences and the way those sequences occurred across donors. An earlier analysis of around 580 of the donors used high-throughput TCR beta sequencing to judge whether each TCR beta V gene segment behaved as functional or pseudogenic. Donor age, sex, ethnicity and CMV serostatus were compiled alongside the repertoire data. A later genetic analysis took genome-wide SNP genotypes for about 55% of the roughly 670 donors and used that subset as a discovery cohort. All discovery cohort repertoires had been generated on a single sequencing platform. Both class I and class II loci were covered by HLA typing, at four-digit resolution. The number of donors typed differed by locus, with roughly 629-640 for A, B, C, DRB1 and DQB1, roughly 520 for DQA1, over 600 for DPA1, and 400 to 490 for DPB1. Roughly 5 DR-DQ haplotypes were handled as single units for association and clustering because linkage in the cohort was strong. Among 350 to 400 genotyped donors of the cohort, an average of around 240,000 unique TCR beta nucleotide sequences were sequenced per donor, roughly a sixth of them non-productive. The investigation overall reported the following: A later analysis reported that several top co-occurrence clusters appeared linked to parvovirus B19, influenza, CMV and Epstein-Barr virus. A later analysis found that most CMV-associated TCR beta chains appeared HLA-restricted, with HLA associations seemingly driven largely by CMV exposure. An association between a missense DCLRE1C variant and V-gene and J-gene trimming of TCR beta chains was found in a later genetic analysis and replicated in an independent cohort. Most TCR sequences were observed very rarely across donors, whereas some public TCRs were present in many individuals. A later genetic analysis reported fewer N-insertions in productive TCRs among donors in an Asian-associated ancestry cluster than the approximately 670-donor mean. The classifier was reported to diagnose cytomegalovirus status with high specificity and sensitivity in both the original cohort and the validation cohort. It was suggested by the authors that the approach could potentially be generalized to other disease states and immunological phenotypes. A further reported finding was that TCR beta sequences accurately predicted the HLA-A and HLA-B alleles for most subjects in the first cohort. For the cohort, immune exposure information was limited to CMV serostatus. When HLA alleles, especially DR and DQ, strongly co-occurred, attributing TCR associations to individual alleles was difficult. In an earlier analysis of over 550 of the donors, most TCR beta V segments were observed in productive rearrangements about 87% or about 30% of the time, broadly matching IMGT annotations. According to a later analysis, TCR association rates differed among HLA loci, with DRB1 alleles showing the most associated TCRs and HLA-C alleles showing the fewest. In a later analysis, more than 15,000 TCR beta sequences were associated with specific HLA alleles at a false discovery rate of 0.05. The earlier analysis of some 560 of the donors excluded over 15 rarely observed V segments, including chromosome 9 orphons, because counts were too low. In vitro tests confirmed that a few of the cytomegalovirus-associated TCR beta chains recognize cytomegalovirus antigens. Sequencing depth was assumed to be roughly uniform across donors in the presence/absence analyses, though that assumption may not hold. This cohort had only TCR beta chains sequenced, and the lack of alpha or paired-chain data limited which features could be detected. A total of roughly 160 TCR beta chains were listed by the study as associated with cytomegalovirus. Because HLA typing was unavailable for some donors at each locus, only the typed subset was used in association tests. A cluster of highly shared sequence variants was judged likely to be a technical artifact of the sequencing pipeline. Some IMGT-functional V segments, including TRBV6-2 and TRBV6-3, could not be told apart with the 87-base-pair reads, so those segments were excluded. In a later analysis, HLA-associated TCR beta chains showed more clonal expansion and lower generation probabilities than non-associated chains that were equally common. Linkage disequilibrium might explain the correlated functional status among segregating V segments, but an unknown experimental factor could not be ruled out.

V is pruned by 7 bases and J by 0 bases, leaving 8 bases of the junction without a gene match. The CDR3 covers 15 residues, taking in both the cysteine and the phenylalanine. This entry keeps only the CDR3 DNA: 45 bases, framed from base 1. From the germline V gene (reference sequence), CDR1 is LNHDA and CDR2 is SQIVND. The material sequenced was PBMCs. This clonotype originated in a male donor in good health and CMV-seronegative. This sequence uses TRBV19 and TRBJ1-2; TRBD1 aligns with 7 central bases. The CDR3 region has the sequence CASNTGQSSNYGYTF. The sequence in DNA is TGTGCCAGTAACACGGGACAGTCATCTAACTATGGCTACACCTTC.